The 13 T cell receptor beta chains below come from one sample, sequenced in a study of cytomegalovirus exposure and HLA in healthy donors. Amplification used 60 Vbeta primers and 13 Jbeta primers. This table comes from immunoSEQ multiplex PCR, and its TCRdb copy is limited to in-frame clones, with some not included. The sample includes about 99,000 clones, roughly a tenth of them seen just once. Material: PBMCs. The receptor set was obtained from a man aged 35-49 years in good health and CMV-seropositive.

CDR3 bases: TGTGCCTGGAGCCCCCAGGGGGGTTTCTACGAGCAGTACTTC. Its translation: CAWSPQGGFYEQYF. This chain connects TRBV30 to TRBJ2-7; D is possibly TRBD1 (7 bases). Germline CDR1 and CDR2: GTSNPN and SVGIG (reference sequence). The V gene lost 3 bases and the J gene lost 3 bases, with 15 bases spanning the gap. The CDR3 consists of 14 residues.

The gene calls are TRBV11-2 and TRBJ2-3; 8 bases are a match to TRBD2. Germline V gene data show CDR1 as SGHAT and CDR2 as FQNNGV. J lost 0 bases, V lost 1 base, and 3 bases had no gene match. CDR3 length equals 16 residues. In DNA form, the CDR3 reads TGTGCCAGCAGCTTAGTTAGCGGGGCAAGCACAGATACGCAGTATTTT. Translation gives CASSLVSGASTDTQYF. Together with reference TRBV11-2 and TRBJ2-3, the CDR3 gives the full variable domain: EAGVAQSPRYKIIEKRQSVAFWCNPISGHATLYWYQQILGQGPKLLIQFQNNGVVDDSQLPKDRFSAERLKGVDSTLKIQPAKLEDSAVYLCASSLVSGASTDTQYFGPGTRLTVL.

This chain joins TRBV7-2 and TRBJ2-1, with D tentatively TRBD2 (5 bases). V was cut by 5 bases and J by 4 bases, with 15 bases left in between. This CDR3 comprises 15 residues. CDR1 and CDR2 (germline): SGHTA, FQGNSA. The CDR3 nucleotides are TGTGCCAGCAGCCCCAGGAGTAGCGTATACAATGAGCAGTTCTTC. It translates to CASSPRSSVYNEQFF.

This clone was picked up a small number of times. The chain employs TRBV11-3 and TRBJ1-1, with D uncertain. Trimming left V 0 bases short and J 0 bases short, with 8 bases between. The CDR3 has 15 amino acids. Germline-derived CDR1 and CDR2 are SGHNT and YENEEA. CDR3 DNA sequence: TGTGCCAGCAGCTTAGATAGCAGATTGAACACTGAAGCTTTCTTT. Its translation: CASSLDSRLNTEAFF. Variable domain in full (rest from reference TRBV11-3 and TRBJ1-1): EAGVVQSPRYKIIEKKQPVAFWCNPISGHNTLYWYLQNLGQGPELLIRYENEEAVDDSQLPKDRFSAERLKGVDSTLKIQPAELGDSAVYLCASSLDSRLNTEAFFGQGTRLTVV.

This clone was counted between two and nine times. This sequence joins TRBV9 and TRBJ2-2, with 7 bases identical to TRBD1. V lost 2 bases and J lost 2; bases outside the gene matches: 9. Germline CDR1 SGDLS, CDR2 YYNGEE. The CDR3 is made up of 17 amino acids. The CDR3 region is CASSVPRDRPNTGELFF. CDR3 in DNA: TGTGCCAGCAGCGTTCCCCGGGACAGACCAAACACCGGGGAGCTGTTTTTT.

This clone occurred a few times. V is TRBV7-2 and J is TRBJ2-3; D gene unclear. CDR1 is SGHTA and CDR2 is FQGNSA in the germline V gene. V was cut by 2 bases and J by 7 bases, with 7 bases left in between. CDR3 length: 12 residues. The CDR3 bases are TGTGCCAGCAGCTTAACTCGTAATACGCAGTATTTT. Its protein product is CASSLTRNTQYF.

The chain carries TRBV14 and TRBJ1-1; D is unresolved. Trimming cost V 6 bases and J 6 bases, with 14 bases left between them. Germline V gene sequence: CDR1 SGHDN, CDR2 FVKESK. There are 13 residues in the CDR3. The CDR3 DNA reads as TGTGCCAGCAGATTCCAAGGAAGCGCTGAAGCTTTCTTT. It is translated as CASRFQGSAEAFF.

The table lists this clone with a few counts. The CDR3 DNA follows: TGTGCCAGCAGCACGACAGCTTTAGCTAACTATGGCTACACCTTC. As protein: CASSTTALANYGYTF. V is TRBV7-9 and J is TRBJ1-2; D possibly corresponds to TRBD1 (5 bases). The germline V gene encodes CDR1 SEHNR and CDR2 FQNEAQ (reference sequence). This CDR3 is 15 amino acids long. V shed 5 bases and J shed 0 bases, with 13 bases lying between them.

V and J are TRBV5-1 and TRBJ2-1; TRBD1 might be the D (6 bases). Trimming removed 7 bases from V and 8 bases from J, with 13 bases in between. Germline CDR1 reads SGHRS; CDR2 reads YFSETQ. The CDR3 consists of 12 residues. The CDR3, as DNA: TGCGCCAGCCAGTACAGGGCTGATGAGCAGTTCTTC. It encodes CASQYRADEQFF.

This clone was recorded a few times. CDR3 DNA sequence: TGTGCCAGCAGCTTAGGGACTTCCTACAATGAGCAGTTCTTC. It translates to CASSLGTSYNEQFF. This chain connects TRBV11-3 to TRBJ2-1; TRBD2 is a possible D gene (5 bases). Trimming cost V 1 base and J 1 base, with 5 bases left between them. Germline V gene lookup returns CDR1 SGHNT and CDR2 YENEEA. The CDR3 runs 14 residues.

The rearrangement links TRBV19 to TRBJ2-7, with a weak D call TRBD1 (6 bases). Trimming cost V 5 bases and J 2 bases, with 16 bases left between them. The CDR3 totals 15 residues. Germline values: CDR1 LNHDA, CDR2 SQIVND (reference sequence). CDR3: CASSYSRGNAYEQYF. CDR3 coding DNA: TGTGCCAGTAGTTACTCAAGGGGGAATGCCTACGAGCAGTACTTC. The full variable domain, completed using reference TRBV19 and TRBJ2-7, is DGGITQSPKYLFRKEGQNVTLSCEQNLNHDAMYWYRQDPGQGLRLIYYSQIVNDFQKGDIAEGYSVSREKKESFPLTVTSAQKNPTAFYLCASSYSRGNAYEQYFGPGTRLTVT.

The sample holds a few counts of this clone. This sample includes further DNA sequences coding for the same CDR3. CDR3 bases: TGTGCCATCAGTGAGCCAAATCAGCCCCAGCATTTT. This sequence encodes CAISEPNQPQHF. V gene TRBV10-3 combines with J gene TRBJ1-5, with D unresolved. Germline V lookup: CDR1 ENHRY, CDR2 SYGVKD. The CDR3 covers 12 residues. Trimming cost V 2 bases and J 4 bases, with 3 bases left between them.

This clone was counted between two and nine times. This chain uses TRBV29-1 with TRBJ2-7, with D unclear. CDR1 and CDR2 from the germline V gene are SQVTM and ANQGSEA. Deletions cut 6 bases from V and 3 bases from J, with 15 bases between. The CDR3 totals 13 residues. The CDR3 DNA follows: TGCAGCGTCGCCCGGCAGGCCGGCTACGAGCAGTACTTC. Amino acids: CSVARQAGYEQYF.